This T cell receptor (beta chain) was recovered during a study of tumor-infiltrating lymphocytes in primary liver carcinoma. About the study: Patients underwent resection of primary liver carcinoma.

A primer matching the constant region was used to make TCR beta cDNA from 450 to 550 ng of total RNA. Three rounds of nested multiplex PCR with slightly modified ARM-PCR produced TCR beta libraries. Two initial PCR rounds of roughly 10 cycles each paired TRBV1-TRBV30 forward primers with a C-beta reverse primer. MiXCR, applied by TCRdb to the multiplex PCR reads, yields one record per CDR3 protein. The sample has a few hundred thousand distinct CDR3 sequences; about three fifths are singletons. Trimming left V 0 bases short and J 3 bases short, with 11 bases between. This CDR3 is 15 amino acids long. CDR1 is SGHNT, CDR2 YYREEE, per germline (reference sequence). Germline DNA was extracted too, while blood RNA derived from unsorted whole blood. Among the patients, all had chronic HBV infection and none had been treated. General study points: Researchers found tumor-adjacent and tumor-blood pairs overlapped less than tumor region pairs. Samples were bulk unsorted, so CD4+ and CD8+ repertoires were not compared.

This clonotype was found many times. What it recognizes is unknown. This clonotype originated in a woman aged 30 to 39 with primary liver carcinoma and hepatitis B virus infection. The chain has TRBV5-4 and TRBJ2-3; D not certain. The sequencing sample was made of peripheral blood. The CDR3 protein is CASSLEALGTDTQYF. CDR3 DNA sequence: TGTGCCAGCAGCTTGGAAGCCTTGGGTACAGATACGCAGTATTTT. Filled out from reference TRBV5-4 and TRBJ2-3, the complete variable domain reads ETGVTQSPTHLIKTRGQQVTLRCSSQSGHNTVSWYQQALGQGPQFIFQYYREEENGRGNFPPRFSGLQFPNYSSELNVNALELDDSALYLCASSLEALGTDTQYFGPGTRLTVL.